A selection of T cell receptor beta chains follows, all from one sample in a study of blood T cell repertoires in COVID-19. The method was immunoSEQ multiplex PCR; TCRdb's version includes in-frame clones alone and lacks a portion of them. The sample records 97,000 or so clones, about nine tenths being singletons. Sequences were obtained from peripheral blood. These receptors were collected from a woman between 45 and 60 years old with COVID-19, enrolled during active disease. Each CDR3 is given with its conserved first and last residue. Each record gives: V gene, clone size, CDR3 length, D gene, J gene, CDR3 DNA, CDR3 protein. D genes are given only for firm matches. The size field is filled for only some rows; it gives once, few, many or a size class.

TRBV6-5	-	14	-	TRBJ2-7	TGTGCCAGCAGCCCAGGGGGGCAGAGTTACGAGCAGTACTTC	CASSPGGQSYEQYF
TRBV9	-	14	TRBD1	TRBJ2-3	TGTGCCAGCAGCGGCCGGGACAGGGTTGGTACGCAGTATTTT	CASSGRDRVGTQYF
TRBV7-8	-	19	TRBD2	TRBJ2-1	TGTGCCAGCAGTCACCCGACTAGCGGGGGGAGTGATTCATACAATGAGCAGTTCTTC	CASSHPTSGGSDSYNEQFF
TRBV2	-	14	-	TRBJ2-2	TGTGCCAGCACCGAAGACAGGGAGGCCGGGGAGCTGTTTTTT	CASTEDREAGELFF
TRBV3-1/TRBV3-2	-	16	TRBD1	TRBJ1-2	TGTGCCAGCAGCCAATCACCGCTAACAGGGGAGGATGGCTACACCTTC	CASSQSPLTGEDGYTF
TRBV5-6	-	14	TRBD1	TRBJ1-2	TGTGCCAGCAGCGCCGGACAGGCCCGCTATGGCTACACCTTC	CASSAGQARYGYTF
TRBV10-3	-	17	TRBD1	TRBJ1-3	TGTGCCATCAGGGAAGTGGGACAGGTTTTCTCTGGAAACACCATATATTTT	CAIREVGQVFSGNTIYF
TRBV7-9	-	15	TRBD1	TRBJ2-7	TGTGCCAGCAGCTTGGGACAGGGCTATCCCTACGAGCAGTACTTC	CASSLGQGYPYEQYF
TRBV9	-	13	-	TRBJ2-1	TGTGCCAGCAGCCAGCGGACTCAGAATGAGCAGTTCTTC	CASSQRTQNEQFF
TRBV9	-	15	TRBD2	TRBJ2-5	TGTGCCAGCAGCGTAGAAGCGGGGGTTATCGAGACCCAGTACTTC	CASSVEAGVIETQYF
TRBV6-5	few	15	-	TRBJ2-2	TGTGCCAGCAGGATGGGCTCTTCGACGAGCGGGGAGCTGTTTTTT	CASRMGSSTSGELFF
TRBV6-5	-	15	-	TRBJ2-5	TGTGCCAGCAGTTACGCCCCTGGCGGACAAGAGACCCAGTACTTC	CASSYAPGGQETQYF
TRBV6-6	-	16	-	TRBJ2-1	TGTGCCAGCAGCTTTAGCACGATTAGCTCCTACAATGAGCAGTTCTTC	CASSFSTISSYNEQFF
TRBV6-2/TRBV6-3	once	17	-	TRBJ1-6	TGTGCCAGCAGTTACTCTTTATTAAGGGGCTATAATTCACCCCTCCACTTT	CASSYSLLRGYNSPLHF
TRBV6-6	-	14	TRBD2	TRBJ2-3	TGTGCCAGCAGCCGCGGGGGGAGTACAGATACGCAGTATTTT	CASSRGGSTDTQYF
TRBV5-1	once	14	TRBD1	TRBJ1-4	TGCGCCAGCAGCTCGGACAGGGGCCATGAAAAACTGTTTTTT	CASSSDRGHEKLFF
TRBV5-8	-	14	-	TRBJ2-5	TGTGCCAGGACCAAGACAGGACTCCAAGAGACCCAGTACTTC	CARTKTGLQETQYF
TRBV27	-	17	-	TRBJ2-3	TGTGCCAGCAGTTTAAGTGCACCCCAACATTACACAGATACGCAGTATTTT	CASSLSAPQHYTDTQYF
TRBV15	-	15	-	TRBJ1-6	TGTGCCACCAGCAGAGATGGAGGGCTTAATTCACCCCTCCACTTT	CATSRDGGLNSPLHF
TRBV10-3	-	18	-	TRBJ1-1	TGTGCCATCAAAGATATTACTTCTCCTCAGGGCCGGAACACTGAAGCTTTCTTT	CAIKDITSPQGRNTEAFF
TRBV7-6	-	13	-	TRBJ2-5	TGTGCCAGCAGCGCACAGGTTAAAGAGACCCAGTACTTC	CASSAQVKETQYF
TRBV6-4	few	12	TRBD1	TRBJ1-2	TGTGCCAGCAGTGACCCTGGACAGGGCCAAACCTTC	CASSDPGQGQTF
TRBV7-2	-	14	-	TRBJ2-7	TGTGCCAGCAGCTCAAACACGGAGAACTACGAGCAGTACTTC	CASSSNTENYEQYF
TRBV6-5	-	13	-	TRBJ1-5	TGTGCCAGCATGAGCGCAGTCAATCAGCCCCAGCATTTT	CASMSAVNQPQHF
TRBV25-1	-	16	TRBD1	TRBJ2-3	TGTGCCAGCAGTGAATTGAAGGGGGCGAGGACAGATACGCAGTATTTT	CASSELKGARTDTQYF